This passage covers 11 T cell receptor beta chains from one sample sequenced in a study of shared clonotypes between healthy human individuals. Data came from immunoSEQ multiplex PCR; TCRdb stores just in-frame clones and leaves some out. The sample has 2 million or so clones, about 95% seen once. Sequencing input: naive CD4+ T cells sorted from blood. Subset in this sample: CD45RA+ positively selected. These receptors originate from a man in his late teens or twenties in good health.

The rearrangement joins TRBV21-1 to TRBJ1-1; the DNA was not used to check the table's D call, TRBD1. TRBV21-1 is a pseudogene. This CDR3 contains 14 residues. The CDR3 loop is CASIRGSGNTEAFF. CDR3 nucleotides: TGTGCCAGCATCAGGGGTAGTGGGAACACTGAAGCTTTCTTT.

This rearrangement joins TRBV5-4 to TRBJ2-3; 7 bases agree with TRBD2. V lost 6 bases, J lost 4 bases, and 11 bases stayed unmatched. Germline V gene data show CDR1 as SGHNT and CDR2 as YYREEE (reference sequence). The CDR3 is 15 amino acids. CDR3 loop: CASMPAGARADTQYF. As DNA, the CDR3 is TGTGCCAGCATGCCGGCGGGAGCTAGGGCAGATACGCAGTATTTT.

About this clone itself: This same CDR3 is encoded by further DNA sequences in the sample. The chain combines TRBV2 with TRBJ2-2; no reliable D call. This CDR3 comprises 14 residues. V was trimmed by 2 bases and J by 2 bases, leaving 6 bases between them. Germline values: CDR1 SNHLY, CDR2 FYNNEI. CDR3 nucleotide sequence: TGTGCCAGCAGTGAAATCAGAAACACCGGGGAGCTGTTTTTT. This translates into CASSEIRNTGELFF.

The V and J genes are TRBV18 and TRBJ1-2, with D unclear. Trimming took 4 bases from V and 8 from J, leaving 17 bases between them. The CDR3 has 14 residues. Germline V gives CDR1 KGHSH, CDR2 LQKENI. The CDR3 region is CASSLGATEEGYTF. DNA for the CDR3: TGTGCCAGCTCACTGGGAGCGACGGAGGAGGGCTACACCTTC.

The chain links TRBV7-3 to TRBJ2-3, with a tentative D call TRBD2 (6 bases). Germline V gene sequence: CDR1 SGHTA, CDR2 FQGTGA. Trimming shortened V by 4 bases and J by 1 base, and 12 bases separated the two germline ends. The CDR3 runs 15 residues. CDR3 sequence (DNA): TGTGCCAGCAGCTCCTCCGAGCGGGGCACAGATACGCAGTATTTT. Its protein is CASSSSERGTDTQYF.

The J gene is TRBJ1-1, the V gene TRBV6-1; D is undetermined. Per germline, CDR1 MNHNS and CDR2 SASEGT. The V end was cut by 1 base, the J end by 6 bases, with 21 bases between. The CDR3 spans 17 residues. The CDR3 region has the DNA TGTGCCAGCAGTGAAGAGCGGGGTGGGAGGACGAGGGCTGAAGCTTTCTTT. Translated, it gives CASSEERGGRTRAEAFF.

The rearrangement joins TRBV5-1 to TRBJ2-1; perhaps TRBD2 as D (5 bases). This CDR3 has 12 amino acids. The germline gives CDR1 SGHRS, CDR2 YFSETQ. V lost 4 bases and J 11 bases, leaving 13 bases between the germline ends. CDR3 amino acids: CASSPRDTQQFF. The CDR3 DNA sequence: TGCGCCAGCAGCCCGAGGGATACCCAGCAGTTCTTC.

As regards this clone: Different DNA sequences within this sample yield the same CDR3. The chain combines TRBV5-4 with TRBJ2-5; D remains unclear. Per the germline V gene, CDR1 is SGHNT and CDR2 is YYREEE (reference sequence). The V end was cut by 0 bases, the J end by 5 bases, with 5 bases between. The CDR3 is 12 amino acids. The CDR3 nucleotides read TGTGCCAGCAGCTTGGGACGGGAGACCCAGTACTTC. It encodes CASSLGRETQYF.

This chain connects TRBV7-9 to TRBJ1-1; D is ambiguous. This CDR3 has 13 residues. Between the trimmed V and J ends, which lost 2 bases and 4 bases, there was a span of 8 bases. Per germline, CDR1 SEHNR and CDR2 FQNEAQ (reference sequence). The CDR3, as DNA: TGTGCCAGCAGCTTATCAGAGGCCACTGAAGCTTTCTTT. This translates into CASSLSEATEAFF.

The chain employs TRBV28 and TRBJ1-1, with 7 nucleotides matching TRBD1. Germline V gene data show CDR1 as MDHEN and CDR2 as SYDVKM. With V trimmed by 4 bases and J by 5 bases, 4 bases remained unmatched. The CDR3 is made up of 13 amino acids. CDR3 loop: CASSYQDRTEAFF. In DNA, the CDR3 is TGTGCCAGCAGTTACCAGGACAGGACTGAAGCTTTCTTT. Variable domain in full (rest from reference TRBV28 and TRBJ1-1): DVKVTQSSRYLVKRTGEKVFLECVQDMDHENMFWYRQDPGLGLRLIYFSYDVKMKEKGDIPEGYSVSREKKERFSLILESASTNQTSMYLCASSYQDRTEAFFGQGTRLTVV.

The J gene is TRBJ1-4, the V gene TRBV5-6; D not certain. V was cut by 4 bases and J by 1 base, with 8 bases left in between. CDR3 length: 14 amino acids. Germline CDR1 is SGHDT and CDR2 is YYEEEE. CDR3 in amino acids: CASSGYLTNEKLFF. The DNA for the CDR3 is TGTGCCAGCAGCGGCTACCTAACTAATGAAAAACTGTTTTTT.